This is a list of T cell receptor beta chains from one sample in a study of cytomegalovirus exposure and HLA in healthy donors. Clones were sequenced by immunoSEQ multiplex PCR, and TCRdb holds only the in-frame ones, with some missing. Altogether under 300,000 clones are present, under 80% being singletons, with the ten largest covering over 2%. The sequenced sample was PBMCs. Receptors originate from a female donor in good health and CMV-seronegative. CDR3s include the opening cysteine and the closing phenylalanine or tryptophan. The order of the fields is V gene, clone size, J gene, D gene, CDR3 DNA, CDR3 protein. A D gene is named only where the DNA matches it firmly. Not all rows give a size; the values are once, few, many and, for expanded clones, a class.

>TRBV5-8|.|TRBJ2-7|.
TGTGCCAGCAGCTTCAGGCGATATCTAAGCTCCTACGAGCAGTACTTC
CASSFRRYLSSYEQYF
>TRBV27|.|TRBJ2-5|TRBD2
TGTGCCAGCAAAAGCGGGGGGCGGGAGACCCAGTACTTC
CASKSGGRETQYF
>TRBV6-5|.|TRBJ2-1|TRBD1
TGTGCCAGCAGTAGGTCCGGGACAGGGGGCGTTGAGCAGTTCTTC
CASSRSGTGGVEQFF
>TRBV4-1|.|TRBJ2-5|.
TGCGCCAGCAGTCGGCAGGGGGGTTCTATCCAAGAGACCCAGTACTTC
CASSRQGGSIQETQYF
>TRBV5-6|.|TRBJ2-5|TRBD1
TGTGCCAGCAGCTTGACCAGGGGGCGTCAAGAGACCCAGTACTTC
CASSLTRGRQETQYF
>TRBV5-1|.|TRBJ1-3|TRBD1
TGCGCCAGCAGCACGGACAGGGCCGGAAACACCATATATTTT
CASSTDRAGNTIYF
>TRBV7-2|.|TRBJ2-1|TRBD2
TGTGCCAGCAGCCAAACTAGCGGGAGTTTCAATGAGCAGTTCTTC
CASSQTSGSFNEQFF
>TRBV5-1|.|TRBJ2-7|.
TGCGCCAGCAGCCTGACAGGCGCTAGCTCCTACGAGCAGTACTTC
CASSLTGASSYEQYF
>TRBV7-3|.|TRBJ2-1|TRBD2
TGTGCCAGCAGCTTAACGCCGGGACTAGGGAGCAATGAGCAGTTCTTC
CASSLTPGLGSNEQFF
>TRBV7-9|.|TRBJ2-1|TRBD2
TGTGCCAGCAGCTTAGCGTGGGGCGGGAGGGGGGAGAATGAGCAGTTCTTC
CASSLAWGGRGENEQFF
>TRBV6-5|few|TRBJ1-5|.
TGTGCCAGCAGGACTACAGAGCATCAGCCCCAGCATTTT
CASRTTEHQPQHF
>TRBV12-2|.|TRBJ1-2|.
TGTGCAAGTCGCCTAGGGGCAGGGGGCGCAAGTAGGGGCTATGGCTACACCTTC
CASRLGAGGASRGYGYTF
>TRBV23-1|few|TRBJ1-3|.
TGCGCCAGCAGTCAATTGGGGGGGATGAGGCACACCATATATTTT
CASSQLGGMRHTIYF
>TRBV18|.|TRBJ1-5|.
TGTGCCAGCTCACCGGGTCACGGTTTGGGAGCCCAGCATTTT
CASSPGHGLGAQHF
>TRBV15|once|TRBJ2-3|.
TGTGCCACCAGCAGAGATGGGCCGGCTATCACCACAGATACGCAGTATTTT
CATSRDGPAITTDTQYF